The clone carrying this T cell receptor (beta chain) came up once. Profiled with immunoSEQ multiplex PCR; TCRdb holds only in-frame clones, not every one. The data hold under 60,000 clones, with around 83% observed a single time. This CDR3 contains 13 residues. V was clipped by 3 bases and J by 5 bases, with 10 bases between them. These data belong to a study of blood T cell repertoires in COVID-19. The overall study: Italy, Spain and the United States were the sources of the convalescent and acute COVID-19 samples.

This clonotype was sampled from a human donor in a cohort sampled during active COVID-19. The chain recombines TRBV12-3 or TRBV12-4 with TRBJ1-2; D is ambiguous. Material: peripheral blood. The CDR3 region is CASSFAAVYGYTF. CDR3 sequence (DNA): TGTGCCAGCAGTTTTGCGGCAGTATATGGCTACACCTTC.